These T cell receptor beta chains were read from a single sample in a study of T-cell memory formation after mild COVID-19. From the 5' RACE reads, TCRdb called clonotypes with MiXCR, one entry per CDR3 protein. This table holds fewer than 200,000 distinct CDR3 sequences, over 20% found once. Sequenced: PBMCs or a T cell subset sorted from them (not recorded which). All receptors derive from an adult woman who had mild COVID-19 (a few samples of this study predate the infection). Cell type and time point are not known. Each CDR3 is given with its conserved first and last residue. The D gene is left open where the match is weak. For some rows the clone size is stated as once, few or many, or as a class when expanded; others skip it.

clone size	D gene	J gene	V gene	CDR3 DNA	CDR3 protein
NA	TRBD1	TRBJ2-7	TRBV9	TGTGCCAGCAGCCCTAGACAGGGGGCGATCATCCACGAGCAGTACTTC	CASSPRQGAIIHEQYF
few	NA	TRBJ1-5	TRBV6-1	TGTGCCAGCAGTGAAGCCCGGACCCGATACGATCAGCCCCAGCATTTT	CASSEARTRYDQPQHF
NA	NA	TRBJ2-2	TRBV24-1	TGTGCCACCAGTGATTGGGAGAACACCGGGGAGCTGTTTTTT	CATSDWENTGELFF
NA	TRBD1	TRBJ2-7	TRBV24-1	TGTGCCACCAGTGACCGGGGACAGGGGAGTAACGAGCAGTACTTC	CATSDRGQGSNEQYF
NA	NA	TRBJ1-4	TRBV15	TGTGCCACCAGCTCGGAAGGGGACAACACTAATGAAAAACTGTTTTTT	CATSSEGDNTNEKLFF
NA	TRBD2	TRBJ2-3	TRBV20-1	TGCAGTGCTAGAGATACCGGGACTAGCGGCACAGATACGCAGTATTTT	CSARDTGTSGTDTQYF
few	TRBD2	TRBJ2-1	TRBV29-1	TGCAGCGTTGGCCCCACAGCGGGGGGGAACAATGAGCAGTTCTTC	CSVGPTAGGNNEQFF
few	NA	TRBJ1-6	TRBV12-3/TRBV12-4	TGTGCCAGCAGTCTCGAGTCGAGGGGGAATGGTAATTCACCCCTCCACTTT	CASSLESRGNGNSPLHF
few	TRBD1	TRBJ1-5	TRBV5-5	TGTGCCAGCAGCAAGGGACAGGGGAATAGCAATCAGCCCCAGCATTTT	CASSKGQGNSNQPQHF
NA	NA	TRBJ2-1	TRBV9	TGTGCCAGCAGCGTAGCTTACGTAAGGGGGGGCAATGAGCAGTTCTTC	CASSVAYVRGGNEQFF
few	NA	TRBJ2-7	TRBV20-1	TGCAGTGCTTCCCCCTTAGTCAGGGCCCTTACCCCCTACGAGCAGTACTTC	CSASPLVRALTPYEQYF
few	TRBD1	TRBJ2-1	TRBV19	TGTGCCAGTAGTATAGGACAGGGGAGATGGAGTGAGCAGTTCTTC	CASSIGQGRWSEQFF
few	TRBD1	TRBJ1-5	TRBV9	TGTGCCAGCAGCCGACAGGGCACTTCTAAGCCCCAGCATTTT	CASSRQGTSKPQHF
few	TRBD2	TRBJ2-1	TRBV7-9	TGTGCCAGCAGGGGACTAGCGGGAACAGACAATGAGCAGTTCTTC	CASRGLAGTDNEQFF
NA	NA	TRBJ2-1	TRBV25-1	TGTGCCAGCAGCGTCAGGGGGGGCAATGAGCAGTTCTTC	CASSVRGGNEQFF
NA	TRBD2	TRBJ2-7	TRBV12-3/TRBV12-4	TGTGCCAGCAGTTTAACTACTAGCGCCTACGAGCAGTACTTC	CASSLTTSAYEQYF
NA	TRBD2	TRBJ2-3	TRBV13	TGTGCCAGCAGCTCACCAACCAGCGGGGGGAGGGCAGATACGCAGTATTTT	CASSSPTSGGRADTQYF
few	NA	TRBJ1-3	TRBV3-1	TGTGCCAGCAGCCAAGATCGTTACAGGCCGTATAATACCATATATTTT	CASSQDRYRPYNTIYF
few	TRBD1	TRBJ1-4	TRBV5-1	TGCGCCAGCAGCACCGGGACAGGACTCTCAAAACTGTTTTTT	CASSTGTGLSKLFF
many	TRBD1	TRBJ1-4	TRBV12-3/TRBV12-4	TGTGCCAGCAGCCCCGAGGACAGGGGTAATGAAAAACTGTTTTTT	CASSPEDRGNEKLFF
few	NA	TRBJ2-1	TRBV7-6	TGTGCCAGCAGCCCTGAGAGACAGGCATTTTACAATGAGCAGTTCTTC	CASSPERQAFYNEQFF
few	NA	TRBJ1-1	TRBV20-1	TGCAGTGCTAGAGATCTCGGGGTAGGGTCCTCTGAAGCTTTCTTT	CSARDLGVGSSEAFF
NA	NA	TRBJ2-7	TRBV7-6	TGTGCCAGCAGCCTACTCGACGGCTCCTACGAGCAGTACTTC	CASSLLDGSYEQYF
few	NA	TRBJ2-4	TRBV21-1	TGTGCCAGCAGCGACACCTTGGGGACTAGCGGGAGGGATGGGAACATTCAGTACTTC	CASSDTLGTSGRDGNIQYF
NA	NA	TRBJ2-5	TRBV13	TGTGCCAGCAGCTTAGTTACAGAGTCGGTAGAGACCCAGTACTTC	CASSLVTESVETQYF
NA	TRBD2	TRBJ2-7	TRBV12-3/TRBV12-4	TGTGCCAGCACCACTAGCGGGGGAACCTACGAGCAGTACTTC	CASTTSGGTYEQYF
NA	NA	TRBJ2-1	TRBV15	TGTGCCACCAGCAGACCGGAAAGTGGAGGGGTCAATGAGCAGTTCTTC	CATSRPESGGVNEQFF
NA	NA	TRBJ2-7	TRBV7-2	TGTGCCAGCAGCTTAGTGGTCAATGACTACGAGCAGTACTTC	CASSLVVNDYEQYF
few	NA	TRBJ2-5	TRBV3-1	TGTGCCAGCAGCCAAGATCTTGGGGCCCAGTACTTC	CASSQDLGAQYF
few	NA	TRBJ1-1	TRBV20-1	TGCAGTGCCTGGGGAGAGAACACTGAAGCTTTCTTT	CSAWGENTEAFF
NA	NA	TRBJ2-5	TRBV20-1	TGCAGTGCTAGGCCCTACACCCAAGAGACCCAGTACTTC	CSARPYTQETQYF
few	NA	TRBJ1-2	TRBV29-1	TGCAGCGTTGGAAGGGTGAACACCTATGGCTACACCTTC	CSVGRVNTYGYTF
few	NA	TRBJ2-7	TRBV4-1	TGCGCCAGCAGCCAGATCGGGACAATTTACGAGCAGTACTTC	CASSQIGTIYEQYF
few	TRBD1	TRBJ2-5	TRBV12-3/TRBV12-4	TGTGCCAGCAGTTCCCAGACAGGGGGTTCGAGAGAGACCCAGTACTTC	CASSSQTGGSRETQYF
few	NA	TRBJ2-1	TRBV7-3	TGTGCCAGCAGCGCAGGGGATGAGCAGTTCTTC	CASSAGDEQFF
few	NA	TRBJ2-1	TRBV29-1	TGCAGCGTTGAAGATTACTTGGACACCTATCTCCACAATGAGCAGTTCTTC	CSVEDYLDTYLHNEQFF
NA	NA	TRBJ1-6	TRBV27	TGTGCCAGCAGTTTCCAGAGTTCACCCCTCCACTTT	CASSFQSSPLHF
few	TRBD2	TRBJ2-7	TRBV11-2	TGTGCCAGCAGCTTAGGGCTAGCGGGAGAAATGTACGAGCAGTACTTC	CASSLGLAGEMYEQYF
NA	TRBD1	TRBJ1-6	TRBV7-9	TGTGCCAGCAGCTTAGGACAGGGGGTGACGAATTCACCCCTCCACTTT	CASSLGQGVTNSPLHF